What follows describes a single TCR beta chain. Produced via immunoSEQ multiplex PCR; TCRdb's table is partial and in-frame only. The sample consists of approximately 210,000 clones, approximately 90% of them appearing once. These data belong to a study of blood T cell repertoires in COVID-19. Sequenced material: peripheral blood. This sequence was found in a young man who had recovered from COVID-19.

This CDR3 is CASSFSGGNNEQFF. The CDR3 region has the DNA TGTGCCAGCAGCTTTAGCGGGGGAAACAATGAGCAGTTCTTC. This chain joins TRBV7-8 and TRBJ2-1; 9 bases map to TRBD2. This CDR3 region has 14 residues. V lost 3 bases, J lost 5 bases, and 2 bases stayed unmatched. The germline CDR1 and CDR2 sequences are SGHVS and FQNEAQ.